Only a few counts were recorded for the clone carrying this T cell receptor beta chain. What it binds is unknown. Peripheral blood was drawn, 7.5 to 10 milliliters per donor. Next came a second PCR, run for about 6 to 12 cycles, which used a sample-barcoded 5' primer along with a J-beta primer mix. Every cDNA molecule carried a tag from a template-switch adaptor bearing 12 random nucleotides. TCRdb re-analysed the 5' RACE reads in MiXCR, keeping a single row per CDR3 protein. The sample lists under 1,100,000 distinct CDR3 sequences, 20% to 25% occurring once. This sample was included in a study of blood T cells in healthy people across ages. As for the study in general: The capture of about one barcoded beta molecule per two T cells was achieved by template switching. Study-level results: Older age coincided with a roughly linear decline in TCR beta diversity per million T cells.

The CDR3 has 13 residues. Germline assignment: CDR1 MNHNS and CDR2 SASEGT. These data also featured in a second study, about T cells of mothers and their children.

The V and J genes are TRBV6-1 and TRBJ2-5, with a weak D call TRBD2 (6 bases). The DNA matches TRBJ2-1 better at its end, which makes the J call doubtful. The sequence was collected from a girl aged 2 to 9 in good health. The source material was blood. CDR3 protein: CASGLLATEKQFF. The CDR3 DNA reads TGTGCCAGCGGTCTCCTAGCGACGGAAAAGCAGTTCTTC.